This TCR beta chain was observed in a study of CD8 T cells in Susac syndrome. The CDR3 runs 11 residues. Germline CDR1 is SEHNR and CDR2 is FQNEAQ (reference sequence). V was trimmed by 2 bases and J by 14 bases, leaving 9 bases between them. Relapsing-remitting disease, either stable or active, was present in the treatment-naive patients who were the multiple sclerosis controls. TEMRA cells were FACS-enriched, with CD8+ and CD4+ T cells isolated negatively. 0.5 to 1 ug RNA was reverse transcribed with random hexamers. Amplification of the TCR beta CDR3 was carried out by immunoSEQ multiplex PCR, which spanned a total of 54 Vbeta and 13 Jbeta segments. TCRdb analysed the immunoSEQ multiplex PCR reads with MiXCR anew, one entry per CDR3 protein. The sample carries some 110,000 distinct CDR3 sequences, approximately 95% recorded once.

Sequencing input: CD8+ T cells from PBMCs. This clonotype originated in a human donor with multiple sclerosis. V is TRBV7-9 and J is TRBJ2-2; D possibly corresponds to TRBD2 (6 bases). The CDR3: CASSLTGVLFF. As DNA, the CDR3 is TGTGCCAGCAGCTTAACGGGGGTCCTGTTTTTT.